Many counts were recorded for the clone carrying this T cell receptor beta chain. The CDR3 loop spans 14 amino acids. Per germline, CDR1 SGHTA and CDR2 FQGNSA. V gave up 3 bases and J gave up 5 bases, with 11 bases separating them. PCR was performed a second time for about 7 to 11 cycles using a sample-barcoded 5' primer and a J-beta primer mix. MiXCR was run by TCRdb on the 5' RACE reads, yielding one entry per CDR3 protein. The data hold approximately 730,000 distinct CDR3 sequences, with about 42% observed a single time. The donors, healthy Caucasians from Russia, were aged about 6 to 100. This sample is drawn from a study of blood T cells in healthy people across ages. Study-level information: For every two T cells, template switching captured about one barcoded beta molecule.

The TCR originated in a woman aged 55 to 70 in good health. The sample was blood. This sequence joins TRBV7-2 and TRBJ1-5, with unresolved D. Written as DNA, the CDR3 is TGTGCCAGCAGCTTCGCTGGACGCGATCAGCCCCAGCATTTT. Translation: CASSFAGRDQPQHF.